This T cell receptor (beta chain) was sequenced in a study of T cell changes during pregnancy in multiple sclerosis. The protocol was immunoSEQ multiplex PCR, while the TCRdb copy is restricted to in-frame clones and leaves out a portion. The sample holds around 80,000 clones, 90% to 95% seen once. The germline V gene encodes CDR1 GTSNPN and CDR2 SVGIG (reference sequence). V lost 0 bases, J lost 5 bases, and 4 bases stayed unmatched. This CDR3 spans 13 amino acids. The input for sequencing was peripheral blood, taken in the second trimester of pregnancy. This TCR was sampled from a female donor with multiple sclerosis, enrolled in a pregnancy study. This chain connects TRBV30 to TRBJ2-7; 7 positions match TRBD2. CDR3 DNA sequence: TGTGCCTGGAGTGTACTGGGAGGGGACGAGCAGTACTTC. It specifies CAWSVLGGDEQYF. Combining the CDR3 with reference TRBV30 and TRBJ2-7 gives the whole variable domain SQTIHQWPATLVQPVGSPLSLECTVEGTSNPNLYWYRQAAGRGLQLLFYSVGIGQISSEVPQNLSASRPQDRQFILSSKKLLLSDSGFYLCAWSVLGGDEQYFGPGTRLTVT.